Following are 5 T cell receptor beta chains from one sample sequenced in a study of neurological immune-mediated disorders. From the 5' RACE reads, TCRdb called clonotypes with MiXCR, one entry per CDR3 protein. Of some 60,000 distinct CDR3 sequences listed, roughly a tenth were seen once; the top ten hold 6.5% to 8.5%. Regarding time point: longitudinal time-point 1 (baseline). Source material: PBMCs. These TCRs come from a male donor with HTLV-1-associated myelopathy (HAM/TSP).

In its sample, this clonotype was seen many times. For the CDR3, the DNA is TGTGCCAGCAGTGTGATCGGAAACACCATATATTTT. Protein product: CASSVIGNTIYF. The chain couples TRBV6-1 to TRBJ1-3; D remains unclear. In germline, CDR1 is MNHNS, CDR2 SASEGT. Trimming cost V 4 bases and J 4 bases, with 5 bases left between them. This CDR3 comprises 12 residues.

This clonotype was detected many times. The chain couples TRBV6-5 to TRBJ2-2, with D perhaps matching TRBD2 (6 bases). V lost 6 bases and J lost 2, with 16 bases in between. The CDR3 extends over 16 amino acids. The V gene's germline CDR1 is MNHEY and CDR2 SVGAGI. The CDR3 DNA follows: TGTGCCAGCAGGACGGGAGCGTGGATTAACACCGGGGAGCTGTTTTTT. Translation gives CASRTGAWINTGELFF.

This clonotype has ten or more counts. V and J are TRBV14 and TRBJ1-5; no firm D call. CDR3 size: 13 residues. Per germline, CDR1 SGHDN and CDR2 FVKESK. V was cut by 0 bases and J by 3 bases, with 3 bases left in between. CDR3 nucleotide sequence: TGTGCCAGCAGCCAAGATTACAATCAGCCCCAGCATTTT. Translating gives CASSQDYNQPQHF.

The J gene is TRBJ1-2, the V gene TRBV7-9, with 9 nucleotides matching TRBD1. Trimming took 5 bases from V and 1 from J; bases not matched to a gene: 8. Germline CDR1 is SEHNR and CDR2 is FQNEAQ (reference sequence). This CDR3 has 16 amino acids. CDR3 loop: CASSPWDREINYGYTF. The DNA of the CDR3 is TGTGCCAGCAGCCCATGGGACAGGGAAATTAACTATGGCTACACCTTC.

This chain uses TRBV5-1 with TRBJ2-3; D not certain. The CDR3 contains 15 residues. V was cut by 0 bases and J by 1 base, with 9 bases left in between. Germline loops: CDR1 SGHRS, CDR2 YFSETQ. The CDR3 here is CASSLDSAGTDTQYF. The DNA for the CDR3 is TGCGCCAGCAGCTTGGACAGTGCAGGCACAGATACGCAGTATTTT.